The entry below describes one TCR beta chain. These data belong to a study of blood T cell repertoires in COVID-19. Looked up from germline, CDR1 is KGHDR and CDR2 is SFDVKD. There are 17 residues in the CDR3. The trim removed 0 bases at V and 2 bases at J, leaving 6 bases unmatched. Method: immunoSEQ multiplex PCR; TCRdb's copy keeps in-frame clones and lacks some. The sample has 29,000 or so clones; approximately 88% are singletons. This receptor was obtained from a man at least 80 years old with active COVID-19. V is TRBV24-1 and J is TRBJ2-7; 10 bases agree with TRBD1. The sample taken for sequencing was peripheral blood. This chain's CDR3 is CATSDLQDRGTPYEQYF. The DNA of the CDR3 is TGTGCCACCAGTGATTTGCAGGACAGGGGGACCCCCTACGAGCAGTACTTC.